Below, 30 T cell receptor beta chains from the same sample are listed, as sequenced in a study of cytomegalovirus exposure and HLA in healthy donors (dated by TCRdb to about 2017). Library method: the immunoSEQ multiplex PCR assay. A mixture of 60 forward primers for TCR Vbeta segments and 13 reverse primers for TCR Jbeta segments was used in the multiplex PCR. TCRdb mirrors the immuneACCESS table, restricted to in-frame sequences. Some clones are absent from its copies; in checked studies, under half trace to an unresolved V gene, and the reason for the others is unknown. A total of around 120,000 clones appear in this sample, around 80% of them only once. The leading ten clones occupy around 0.92% of the sample. Sequencing was performed on PBMCs. The receptors derive from a human donor in good health.

The V gene is TRBV9, the J gene TRBJ2-2; no firm D call. Germline V CDR1 and CDR2: SGDLS, YYNGEE. There are 15 residues in the CDR3. Trimming cost V 2 bases and J 1 base, with 9 bases left between them. The CDR3 loop reads CASSVEAKNTGELFF. The CDR3 coding sequence is TGTGCCAGCAGCGTGGAAGCGAAGAACACCGGGGAGCTGTTTTTT.

The J gene is TRBJ2-1, the V gene TRBV25-1; D gene unclear. This CDR3 spans 13 amino acids. The germline V and J ends were trimmed by 6 bases and 8 bases, with 14 bases remaining between them. The germline gives CDR1 MGHDK, CDR2 SYGVNS. CDR3 loop: CASRARLSDEQFF. The CDR3 DNA is TGTGCCAGCAGAGCTAGACTCAGCGATGAGCAGTTCTTC. The variable domain in full, completed from reference TRBV25-1 and TRBJ2-1, reads EADIYQTPRYLVIGTGKKITLECSQTMGHDKMYWYQQDPGMELHLIHYSYGVNSTEKGDLSSESTVSRIRTEHFPLTLESARPSHTSQYLCASRARLSDEQFFGPGTRLTVL.

The rearrangement joins TRBV7-3 to TRBJ1-5, with D perhaps TRBD1 (5 bases). The germline V gene has CDR1 SGHTA and CDR2 FQGTGA. CDR3 length: 15 amino acids. The ends were cut back, 1 base at V and 9 bases at J, with 16 bases in the middle. The CDR3 spells CASSLILPAGRPQHF. For the CDR3, the DNA is TGTGCCAGCAGCTTAATACTCCCGGCGGGGCGGCCCCAGCATTTT.

V usage is TRBV2 and J usage is TRBJ2-3; 16 bases fit TRBD2. Germline V gene data show CDR1 as SNHLY and CDR2 as FYNNEI. J was trimmed by 4 bases and V by 6 bases; bases with no gene match: 4. This CDR3 is built from 16 residues. DNA of the CDR3: TGTGCCAGCAGCGGGACTAGCGGGGGGGCGGCAGATACGCAGTATTTT. This sequence encodes CASSGTSGGAADTQYF.

The chain has TRBV6-5 and TRBJ1-2; D is unresolved. With 2 bases removed from V and 4 bases from J, the gap between germline ends came to 8 bases. Germline assignment: CDR1 MNHEY and CDR2 SVGAGI. The CDR3 runs 13 residues. The chain's CDR3 is CASSYELIYGYTF. The DNA for the CDR3 is TGTGCCAGCAGTTACGAGTTGATCTATGGCTACACCTTC.

The chain recombines TRBV19 with TRBJ1-2, with D tentatively TRBD1 (6 bases). The germline V gene encodes CDR1 LNHDA and CDR2 SQIVND (reference sequence). The CDR3 has 14 amino acids. With 3 bases removed from V and 8 bases from J, the gap between germline ends came to 16 bases. The CDR3 sequence is CASSMAGQLVGYTF. The DNA for the CDR3 is TGTGCCAGTAGTATGGCCGGACAGCTCGTCGGCTACACCTTC. Supplemented by reference TRBV19 and TRBJ1-2, the full variable domain reads DGGITQSPKYLFRKEGQNVTLSCEQNLNHDAMYWYRQDPGQGLRLIYYSQIVNDFQKGDIAEGYSVSREKKESFPLTVTSAQKNPTAFYLCASSMAGQLVGYTFGSGTRLTVV.

Comments on this clone: An end of the junction differs from the germline gene, which may be a read error. V and J are TRBV7-7 and TRBJ2-1; D possibly corresponds to TRBD1 (5 bases). Germline CDR1 SSHAT, CDR2 FNYEAQ (reference sequence). The CDR3 has 15 amino acids. CDR3 DNA sequence: TGTGCTAGCAGCTCAACGGGCAGGGATGGGGATGAGCAGTTCTTC. It specifies CASSSTGRDGDEQFF.

This clone was observed once. The V and J genes are TRBV5-4 and TRBJ2-5; perhaps TRBD1 as D (5 bases). This CDR3 has 15 residues. The germline V and J ends were trimmed by 0 bases and 4 bases, with 13 bases remaining between them. Germline V gene sequence: CDR1 SGHNT, CDR2 YYREEE (reference sequence). Here the CDR3 DNA reads TGTGCCAGCAGCTTGGGACAGCACTGGGTAGAGACCCAGTACTTC. Residues: CASSLGQHWVETQYF.

In its sample, this clone was seen a few times. V is TRBV27 and J is TRBJ2-7, with no clear D. CDR1 and CDR2 (germline): MNHEY, SMNVEV (reference sequence). The CDR3 runs 10 residues. Trimming took off 1 base at V and 10 bases at J, with 5 bases between the two ends. CDR3 coding DNA: TGTGCCAGCAGTTTATTAGCCCAGTACTTC. As protein: CASSLLAQYF.

The J gene is TRBJ2-2, the V gene TRBV2; D might be TRBD2 (5 bases). CDR1 and CDR2 from the germline V gene are SNHLY and FYNNEI. The CDR3 runs 13 residues. V lost 8 bases, J lost 4 bases, and 11 bases lay in between. CDR3 bases: TGTGCCAGCGAAACCGGGGTCACCGGGGAGCTGTTTTTT. Its translation: CASETGVTGELFF.

This chain joins TRBV5-1 and TRBJ1-1, with D maybe TRBD1 (6 bases). The CDR3 contains 14 residues. CDR1 and CDR2 (germline): SGHRS, YFSETQ. V gave up 1 base and J gave up 4 bases, with 11 bases separating them. The CDR3 region has the DNA TGCGCCAGCAGCTTGAGCGGGGGCGGCACTGAAGCTTTCTTT. This encodes CASSLSGGGTEAFF.

The V call is TRBV27, the J call TRBJ1-6, with D maybe TRBD1 (6 bases). The germline CDR1 and CDR2 sequences are MNHEY and SMNVEV (reference sequence). V lost 3 bases to trimming and J lost 4 bases, with 16 bases between them. The CDR3 runs 17 residues. CDR3: CASSFGRGRDYNSPLHF. CDR3 sequence (DNA): TGTGCCAGCAGTTTTGGTAGGGGGAGGGATTATAATTCACCCCTCCACTTT.

The rearrangement links TRBV5-1 to TRBJ1-6, with D perhaps TRBD1 (5 bases). This CDR3 is 15 amino acids long. Trimming took 4 bases from V and 5 from J, leaving 13 bases between them. Germline values: CDR1 SGHRS, CDR2 YFSETQ. Written as DNA, the CDR3 is TGCGCCAGCAGCCGCGGGGGAGCCGATAATTCACCCCTCCACTTT. Its translation: CASSRGGADNSPLHF.

The chain uses TRBV5-1 and TRBJ2-7; possible D gene TRBD1, 5 bases. This CDR3 region has 13 residues. Germline V CDR1 and CDR2: SGHRS, YFSETQ. V lost 5 bases and J lost 2, with 11 bases in between. Here the CDR3 reads CASRSEGAYEQYF. The CDR3 DNA follows: TGCGCCAGCAGATCCGAAGGGGCCTACGAGCAGTACTTC.

About this clone: Other DNA sequences within the sample encode an identical CDR3. The rearrangement joins TRBV7-9 to TRBJ1-1; D might be TRBD1 (6 bases). Trimming stripped 1 base from V and 8 bases from J, with 8 bases between. CDR1 is SEHNR, CDR2 FQNEAQ, per germline (reference sequence). The CDR3 loop spans 12 amino acids. CDR3 region: CASSLGTAEAFF. Here the CDR3 DNA reads TGTGCCAGCAGCTTAGGGACAGCCGAAGCTTTCTTT.

This clone was seen only once. The chain links TRBV4-1 to TRBJ2-7; D is undetermined. CDR3 size: 15 residues. In germline, CDR1 is MGHRA, CDR2 YSYEKL. The germline V and J ends were trimmed by 0 bases and 9 bases, with 18 bases remaining between them. DNA of the CDR3: TGCGCCAGCAGCCAAGAACCCGGAGCCGGCGGCGGGCAGTACTTC. Protein product: CASSQEPGAGGGQYF.

The V call is TRBV4-1, the J call TRBJ1-5, with 7 bases lining up with TRBD1. CDR3 length equals 15 residues. V lost 0 bases, J lost 4 bases, and 3 bases stayed unmatched. Germline CDR1 is MGHRA and CDR2 is YSYEKL. In DNA form, the CDR3 reads TGCGCCAGCAGCCAAGATAGGGACAGTAATCAGCCCCAGCATTTT. Its protein is CASSQDRDSNQPQHF.

This clone has only a few counts. This chain links TRBV7-9 with TRBJ2-7; TRBD2 matches 10 bases. The CDR3 length is 14 residues. The trim removed 5 bases at V and 4 bases at J, leaving 5 bases unmatched. The germline V gene encodes CDR1 SEHNR and CDR2 FQNEAQ (reference sequence). CDR3 sequence reads: CASSHSGGAYEQYF. The CDR3 DNA reads as TGTGCCAGCAGCCACAGCGGGGGGGCGTACGAGCAGTACTTC.

The J gene is TRBJ1-6, the V gene TRBV6-5; D may be TRBD1 (6 bases). This CDR3 spans 12 amino acids. V was pared by 2 bases and J by 13 bases, with 9 bases between. The V gene's germline CDR1 is MNHEY and CDR2 SVGAGI. CDR3 sequence: CASSYPQGPLHF. In nucleotides, the CDR3 is TGTGCCAGCAGTTACCCCCAGGGGCCCCTCCACTTT.

This clone was recorded only once. The rearrangement links TRBV5-1 to TRBJ2-5, with 7 bases that match TRBD1. V shed 0 bases and J 4 bases; nucleotides not matched to a gene: 3. Looked up from germline, CDR1 is SGHRS and CDR2 is YFSETQ. This CDR3 comprises 14 residues. Written as DNA, the CDR3 is TGCGCCAGCAGCTTGGACCGGACAGGAGAGACCCAGTACTTC. Its protein product is CASSLDRTGETQYF.

This clone was detected only once. The chain carries TRBV28 and TRBJ1-5, with unresolved D. CDR1 and CDR2 (germline): MDHEN, SYDVKM. The CDR3 is 12 residues long. The V and J ends lost 11 bases and 1 base respectively, with 9 bases between them. DNA of the CDR3: TGTGCCTGCACACAAAGCAATCAGCCCCAGCATTTT. Translated, it gives CACTQSNQPQHF.

This chain links TRBV4-1 with TRBJ2-2; TRBD1 might be the D (5 bases). Trimming shortened V by 1 base and J by 4 bases, and 13 bases separated the two germline ends. Looked up from germline, CDR1 is MGHRA and CDR2 is YSYEKL. This CDR3 has 16 amino acids. The CDR3 loop reads CASSQGVQGLTGELFF. CDR3 in DNA: TGCGCCAGCAGCCAAGGGGTTCAGGGCCTCACCGGGGAGCTGTTTTTT.

This clone was seen only a few times. The chain is built from TRBV2 and TRBJ1-1; no clear D gene. CDR1 is SNHLY, CDR2 FYNNEI, per germline. V was clipped by 4 bases and J by 0 bases, with 12 bases between them. The CDR3 loop spans 15 amino acids. The CDR3 spells CASSGYSNMNTEAFF. The CDR3 DNA is TGTGCCAGCAGTGGGTACAGTAACATGAACACTGAAGCTTTCTTT.

The genes are TRBV10-2 and TRBJ1-2; D uncertain. Looked up from germline, CDR1 is WSHSY and CDR2 is SAAADI. Trimming shortened V by 3 bases and J by 5 bases, and 10 bases separated the two germline ends. The CDR3 extends over 13 amino acids. The CDR3 DNA reads as TGCGCCAGCAGTGACGCGGTTCAGTATGGCTACACCTTC. This translates into CASSDAVQYGYTF.

A note on this clone: The junction does not match germline at one end; this may be a read error. The rearrangement links TRBV7-9 to TRBJ2-3; TRBD2 agrees at 11 bases. This CDR3 has 16 residues. Germline CDR1 SEHNR, CDR2 FQNEAQ (reference sequence). This CDR3 reads CSSRSPLAGGTDTQYF. CDR3 DNA: TGTTCCAGCAGATCCCCCCTAGCGGGGGGAACAGATACGCAGTATTTT.

There are many counts of this clone. The gene calls are TRBV5-1 and TRBJ2-7; maybe TRBD2 (6 bases). CDR3 size: 14 residues. From germline, CDR1 is SGHRS and CDR2 YFSETQ. Trimming pared 4 bases from V and 6 bases from J, leaving 17 bases between. The CDR3 here is CASSRGLNGGEQYF. CDR3 nucleotides: TGCGCCAGCAGCCGGGGATTGAACGGGGGCGAGCAGTACTTC.

The chain couples TRBV6-5 to TRBJ1-3, with D tentatively TRBD1 (5 bases). CDR1 and CDR2 (germline): MNHEY, SVGAGI. The CDR3 contains 14 residues. V shed 11 bases and J shed 0 bases, with 14 bases lying between them. The CDR3 reads CASSGVSSGNTIYF. The CDR3 DNA follows: TGTGCCTCTTCGGGGGTTAGCTCTGGAAACACCATATATTTT.

The chain's CDR3 is CASSQVPTSHGTEAFF. Written as DNA, the CDR3 is TGCGCCAGCAGCCAAGTCCCCACTTCCCACGGGACTGAAGCTTTCTTT. The rearrangement joins TRBV4-1 to TRBJ1-1; D gene unclear. Germline V gives CDR1 MGHRA, CDR2 YSYEKL. The CDR3 is made up of 16 amino acids. The V and J ends lost 1 base and 5 bases respectively, with 17 bases between them.

This clone was seen more than once but under ten times. The chain combines TRBV6-6 with TRBJ1-1; no clear D gene. The V end was cut by 3 bases, the J end by 4 bases, with 12 bases between. The CDR3 runs 14 residues. Germline CDR1 is MNHNY and CDR2 is SVGAGI (reference sequence). In DNA form, the CDR3 reads TGTGCCAGCAGTTATGAGGTTCTAAGCACTGAAGCTTTCTTT. Protein sequence: CASSYEVLSTEAFF.

V gene TRBV5-1 combines with J gene TRBJ1-2; possibly TRBD1 for D (6 bases). The CDR3 spans 16 residues. With 4 bases removed from V and 2 bases from J, the gap between germline ends came to 18 bases. CDR1 is SGHRS and CDR2 is YFSETQ in the germline V gene. The CDR3 is CASSVGRGQWNYGYTF. For the CDR3, the DNA is TGCGCCAGCAGCGTGGGCCGCGGACAGTGGAACTATGGCTACACCTTC.